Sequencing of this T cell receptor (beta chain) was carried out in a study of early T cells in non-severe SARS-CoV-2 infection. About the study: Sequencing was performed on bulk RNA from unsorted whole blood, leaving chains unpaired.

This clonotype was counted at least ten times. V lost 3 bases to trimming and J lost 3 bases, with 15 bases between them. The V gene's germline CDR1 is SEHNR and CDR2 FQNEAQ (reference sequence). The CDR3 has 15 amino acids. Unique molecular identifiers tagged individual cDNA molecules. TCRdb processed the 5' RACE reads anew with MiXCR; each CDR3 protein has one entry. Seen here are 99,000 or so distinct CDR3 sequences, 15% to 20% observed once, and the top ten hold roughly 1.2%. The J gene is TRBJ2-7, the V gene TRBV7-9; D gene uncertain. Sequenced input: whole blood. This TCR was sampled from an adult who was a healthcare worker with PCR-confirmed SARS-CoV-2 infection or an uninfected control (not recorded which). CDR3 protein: CASSLTRLSFYEQYF. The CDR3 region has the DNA TGTGCCAGCAGCTTGACCCGGTTGTCATTCTACGAGCAGTACTTC.